This TCR beta chain was observed in a study of T cell changes during pregnancy in multiple sclerosis. CDR3 length equals 14 residues. Germline CDR1 reads KGHSH; CDR2 reads LQKENI. The V end was cut by 3 bases, the J end by 1 base, with 9 bases between. Generated by immunoSEQ multiplex PCR, the TCRdb table keeps only in-frame clones and is missing some. Among about 100,000 clones, approximately 93% were seen once, and the ten largest hold around 0.99%. This chain joins TRBV18 and TRBJ1-1, with unresolved D. The receptor comes from a female donor with multiple sclerosis, enrolled in a pregnancy study. The sequencing used peripheral blood, collected after pregnancy. In DNA form, the CDR3 reads TGTGCCAGCTCACCGGGCCCCGGGAACACTGAAGCTTTCTTT. Translating it yields CASSPGPGNTEAFF. The full variable domain, with the rest looked up from reference TRBV18 and TRBJ1-1, is NAGVMQNPRHLVRRRGQEARLRCSPMKGHSHVYWYRQLPEEGLKFMVYLQKENIIDESGMPKERFSAEFPKEGPSILRIQQVVRGDSAAYFCASSPGPGNTEAFFGQGTRLTVV.